This T cell receptor beta chain was recorded in a study of T-cell memory formation after mild COVID-19. The study, taken as a whole, reports: Second-wave clones reaching peak frequency on day 37 lacked confirmed SARS-CoV-2 specificity.

The germline V gene encodes CDR1 LGHNT and CDR2 FRNRAP. CDR3 length: 14 amino acids. V lost 4 bases, J lost 4 bases, and 13 bases lay in between. A single record per CDR3 protein comes from TCRdb applying MiXCR to the 5' RACE reads. This table holds some 410,000 distinct CDR3 sequences, 23% found once. About this clonotype: The antigen is unknown.

This clonotype originated in an adult woman who had mild COVID-19 (a few samples of this study predate the infection). Cell type and time point are not known. The sample comprised PBMCs or a T cell subset sorted from them (not recorded which). This rearrangement joins TRBV12-5 to TRBJ1-1, with D tentatively TRBD1 (5 bases). The CDR3 DNA is TGTGCTAGTGGTTGGAGAGACGGGGGCACTGAAGCTTTCTTT. Amino acid sequence: CASGWRDGGTEAFF.